This T cell receptor (beta chain) was documented in a study of cytomegalovirus exposure and HLA in healthy donors. Overall study context: The 95 to 150 validation repertoires used a platform that matched the one used for the approximately 670 first-cohort repertoires, as a later analysis reported.

The sample holds one count of this clone. No antigen is known for it. Study findings and constraints: There were some public TCRs occurring in many donors, but most TCR sequences were rare. As was reported, the classifier diagnosed cytomegalovirus status with high specificity and sensitivity.

The donors were part of the validation cohort of 95 to 150 subjects. That cohort was separate from the first cohort, which comprised 500 to 700 subjects. The table came from immunoSEQ multiplex PCR; TCRdb's copy has only in-frame clones and leaves some out. The data contain some 150,000 clones, roughly 90% of them seen just once; the ten biggest clones take up 3.5% to 5.5%. CDR1 and CDR2 from the germline V gene are SGHVS and FNYEAQ. The CDR3 consists of 15 residues. V lost 4 bases, J lost 2 bases, and 13 bases lay in between. The material sequenced was PBMCs. The TCR comes from a young man in good health and CMV-seropositive. The rearrangement links TRBV7-6 to TRBJ2-3, with D perhaps matching TRBD2 (6 bases). The CDR3 bases are TGTGCCAGCAGCTCTACGGGGGTCCCCACAGATACGCAGTATTTT. Protein: CASSSTGVPTDTQYF.